Here is one T cell receptor beta chain with its context. Its antigen has not been determined. No base qualities exist here, and no much larger clone lies one base off it. Spanning cysteine to phenylalanine, the CDR3 consists of 16 amino acids. Just CDR3 DNA is preserved here, 48 bases in frame from base 1. Sequences SEHNR (CDR1) and FQNEAQ (CDR2) are obtained from the germline V gene (reference sequence). V and J are trimmed by 5 bases and 5 bases, and the gene matches miss 14 bases of the junction. Genomic DNA was isolated from the sorted cells so that the TCRbeta CDR3 region could be sequenced. TCRbeta CDR3 regions were sequenced using the immunoSEQ Assay. This is the immuneACCESS table as TCRdb keeps it, with only in-frame sequences that have V and J called. A part of the clones is gone; compared with another copy, unresolved V genes explain less than half, and the rest is unexplained. Counted in this sample were 30,000 to 45,000 clones; around 89% of them appeared once. The leading ten clones occupy about 4% of the sample.

This record comes from a study of OX40 agonist ivuxolimab in advanced cancers. Background on the whole study: Ivuxolimab was a fully human IgG2 agonistic monoclonal antibody targeting the costimulatory receptor OX40 (CD134). Prior anti-PD-1, anti-PD-L1 or anti-CTLA-4 therapy was permitted, and about two fifths of dose-escalation patients had received checkpoint inhibitors. The paper describes the monotherapy dose-escalation part (N of about 55 patients) of the phase I trial of ivuxolimab. Of the roughly 52 dose-escalation patients, hepatocellular carcinoma was present in around 19, melanoma in approximately 15, renal cell carcinoma in 9 and head and neck cancer in 9. Partial responses were achieved by three dose-escalation patients, of whom one had hepatocellular carcinoma and two had cutaneous melanoma. The dose-escalation cohort was over 70% male with a mean age of about 60 years, ranging from roughly 23 to 80. Intravenous ivuxolimab was administered to patients every 2 weeks at six dose levels: 0.01, 0.1, 0.3, 1.5, 3 and 10 mg/kg. The purpose of peripheral TCRbeta sequencing was to test whether ivuxolimab changed TCR sequence diversity and led to clonal T-cell expansion.

The trial excluded patients who had a history of autoimmune disease or who were on systemic immunosuppression. Peripheral blood for TCR sequencing was collected from all dose cohorts at baseline, on cycle 4 day 1, and on cycle 7 day 1. The samples were drawn from a first-in-human, open-label, multicenter phase I dose-escalation trial of ivuxolimab. Adults with locally advanced or metastatic melanoma, renal cell, hepatocellular, or head and neck squamous cell carcinoma were enrolled in the trial. Before TCR sequencing, CD4+ T cells and CD8+ T cells were sorted from peripheral blood as separate populations. Results the study describes overall, beyond this receptor: Low levels of normalized T-cell clonal expansion were also seen in some patients who did not respond. At doses of 0.1 to 3.0 mg/kg, clonal expansion of both CD4+ and CD8+ T cells in blood was seen between baseline and week 6. Which antigens the clonally expanded peripheral T cells were specific for was not determined. After ivuxolimab, expanded clones were on average more numerous among CD8+ T cells than among CD4+ T cells. In the 0.1-3.0 mg/kg groups, partial responders had among the lowest normalized peripheral clonal expansion, particularly in CD8+ T cells.

This clonotype was sampled from an adult with an advanced solid tumor such as melanoma, head and neck, liver or kidney cancer. The chain is encoded by TRBV7-9 joined to TRBJ2-7; TRBD2 aligns with 8 central bases. Here the sequenced sample was CD4+ or CD8+ T cells sorted from blood, taken in a trial of the OX40 agonist ivuxolimab. The DNA sequence is TGTGCCAGCAGCAATCAGATGGGACTAGGGGTCGACGAGCAGTACTTC. Its protein is CASSNQMGLGVDEQYF.